This TCR beta chain was found in a study of T cells after yellow fever vaccination (dated by TCRdb to between 2018 and 2021). Background for the entire study: The SMART-Seq v4 Ultra Low Input RNA kit was used to prepare libraries from fractions with low cell numbers. Bulk TCR alpha and beta repertoires were sequenced longitudinally to track T-cell clones before and after primary and booster YFV17D yellow fever vaccination. Two healthy male donors, one aged 18 to 30 and one aged 30 to 40 years, made up the cohort. Blood was drawn at multiple timepoints before and after primary and secondary immunization, with bulk PBMC replicates and cell subsets isolated.

This clonotype was picked up many times. No antigen is known for it. No much larger clone exists at a distance of one base, and base qualities are not known. Its CDR3 holds 15 amino acids, cysteine through phenylalanine. Only the CDR3 region is kept as DNA, spanning 45 bases read in frame from base 1. Sequences SEHNR (CDR1) and FQNEAQ (CDR2) are obtained from the germline V gene (reference sequence). Between the V and J ends, shortened by 1 base and 2 bases respectively, the junction contains 9 bases. These reads were obtained on an Illumina NovaSeq 6000. Synthesis of TCR cDNA relied on 5'RACE template switching, a step that introduced a universal primer site along with unique molecular identifiers. Priming of cDNA synthesis was performed from both the TCR alpha and TCR beta constant segments. Library amplification involved two PCR steps, and the second step added sample barcodes and sequencing adapters. Sequencing of libraries was done on Illumina HiSeq 2500 (2x100 bp) or NovaSeq (2x150 bp). In the original analysis: MIGEC handled demultiplexing of reads and collapsing into UMI consensus sequences, while MiXCR performed V(D)J alignment. Clonotypes responding to the vaccine were identified with edgeR on replicate PBMC samples, with the criteria of FDR below 0.01 and a log2 fold change above 5 up to day 15. Each bulk clonotype received a CD4 or CD8 identity based on whether the sequenced CD4 or CD8 repertoire contained that clonotype at higher abundance. TCRdb redid the processing of the public reads, applying fastp at Q25 and MiXCR, and retained in-frame beta chains. Rows merge per CDR3 protein into single entries with the most common DNA and genes. TCRdb, not the authors, supplied the V and J calls. This sample lists hundreds of thousands of distinct CDR3 sequences; about 4% were detected once. The ten largest clones add up to roughly 25% of the sample.

The sample's treatment or condition, from its label and the paper: live attenuated yellow fever vaccine strain. Two biological replicates of bulk PBMCs were collected at each blood-draw timepoint. A standard Ficoll-Paque protocol was used to isolate PBMCs from peripheral blood. TriZol was used to extract RNA from bulk PBMCs, CD4 and CD8 fractions, and dextramer-positive and dextramer-negative fractions. What the authors observed across the whole study: The secondary T-cell response was weaker than the primary response but faster, peaking on day 5 instead of day 15. The study included only two donors, which limits how far the findings can be generalized. A small share of clonotypes occurred in both CD4 and CD8 compartments, likely arising from convergent recombination. Computational filtering was required because FACS-sorted repertoires could contain abundant contaminating clonotypes from the bulk population. Most clones expanded after primary vaccination were re-detected after the booster (approximately 96% of CD4 and 80% to 90% of CD8), suggesting broad memory maintenance.

This sequence was found in a man aged 18-30 years who received the YFV17D yellow fever vaccine. Sequenced here: PBMCs, sampled 5 days after the yellow fever booster vaccination. In this chain, TRBV7-9 is recombined with TRBJ2-1; a weak D assignment points to TRBD1 (6 bases agree). The CDR3 amino acid sequence is: CASSLVYRAYNEQFF. The sequenced DNA is TGTGCCAGCAGCTTAGTCTACAGGGCCTACAATGAGCAGTTCTTC.